This T cell receptor beta chain was captured in a study of T-cell memory formation after mild COVID-19. The wider study: Clusters were largely donor specific. Study-wide points: Clones contracting across day 15 to 85 had a balanced CD4/CD8 profile; later expanding clones leaned CD4+. Cross-reactive memory apparently joined, as some responding clones appeared in pre-infection memory. Contracting clones localized mainly to CM and EM when CD4+ and mainly to EMRA when CD8+.

This clonotype was observed a few times. Its antigen is undetermined. TCRdb recomputed calls from the 5' RACE reads with MiXCR, one row per CDR3 protein. The top ten hold about 8.4% of the sample, which has about 560,000 distinct CDR3 sequences, 20% to 25% seen once. The clonotype originates from an adult woman who had mild COVID-19 (a few samples of this study predate the infection). Cell type and time point are not known. Sequenced sample: PBMCs or a T cell subset sorted from them (not recorded which).

The CDR3 sequence: CASSPGGLSEQFF. The CDR3 DNA is TGTGCCAGCAGCCCCGGTGGACTCTCCGAGCAGTTCTTC. The V gene is TRBV7-3, the J gene TRBJ2-1; possibly TRBD2 for D (5 bases). The CDR3 extends over 13 amino acids. Deletions cut 5 bases from V and 10 bases from J, with 15 bases between. Germline CDR1 and CDR2: SGHTA and FQGTGA.